This is a list of T cell receptor beta chains from one sample in a study of OX40 agonist ivuxolimab in advanced cancers. Produced via immunoSEQ multiplex PCR; TCRdb's table is partial and in-frame only. The sample holds around 15,000 clones, about 88% seen once. The input for sequencing was CD4+ or CD8+ T cells sorted from blood, taken in a trial of the OX40 agonist ivuxolimab. The receptors were gathered from an adult with an advanced solid tumor such as melanoma, head and neck, liver or kidney cancer. CDR3s leave out the opening cysteine and the closing phenylalanine or tryptophan. The order of the fields is V gene, J gene, clone size, CDR3 protein. Clone size is shown for a subset of rows, as once, few, many or a class of expanded clone.

TRBV6-6	TRBJ2-2	-	ASSRTPTGELF
TRBV5-1	TRBJ2-7	once	ASSLEGQIYEQY
TRBV4-1	TRBJ1-6	once	ASSQDRTGSPLH
TRBV28	TRBJ2-7	few	ASFGPGQGGEQY
TRBV11-3	TRBJ2-6	-	ASSLGGSGANVLT
TRBV7-9	TRBJ2-7	few	ASSPQEAYEQY
TRBV7-9	TRBJ2-1	few	ASSLGNEQF
TRBV11-2	TRBJ1-3	-	ASSLGIGPYSGNTIY
TRBV6-6	TRBJ2-3	-	ASTPRTGATDTQY
TRBV5-1	TRBJ2-3	-	ASSNGLLDTQY
TRBV5-6	TRBJ2-7	-	ASSLGGSSYEQY
TRBV2	TRBJ2-3	-	ASSNPGGGTQY
TRBV11-2	TRBJ2-7	-	ASSLETGEQY
TRBV2	TRBJ2-1	-	ASRRTSGKSNEQF
TRBV27	TRBJ1-2	-	ASSFAGHSNYGYT
TRBV14	TRBJ1-2	-	ASSRSRGSYGYT
TRBV11-3	TRBJ1-4	-	ASSLFMGGTNEKLF
TRBV9	TRBJ2-1	-	ASSPQGAYNEQF
TRBV6-6	TRBJ2-7	-	ASRPTHYSSYEQY
TRBV7-9	TRBJ1-1	-	ASSWNTEAF
TRBV11-2	TRBJ1-2	few	ASSSLRAGGYT
TRBV30	TRBJ2-5	-	ALKQQETQY
TRBV19	TRBJ1-5	-	ASSSRGTLKQPQH
TRBV7-9	TRBJ2-1	once	ASSRGLANNEQF
TRBV30	TRBJ2-6	-	AWRQGSGANVLT
TRBV18	TRBJ1-4	-	ASSPPRGSGNEKLF
TRBV27	TRBJ2-2	-	ASSAGQGLANTGELF
TRBV7-3	TRBJ2-7	-	AASGTVSYEQY
TRBV30	TRBJ2-5	-	AWSSGFETQY
TRBV30	TRBJ1-4	-	ACFGDHKGKLF
TRBV7-7	TRBJ2-1	-	ASSYGTRPYNEQF
TRBV7-3	TRBJ2-3	-	ASSLTASTDTQY
TRBV5-1	TRBJ2-3	-	ASSSGSTAGDTQY
TRBV5-1	TRBJ1-6	-	ASSLSRGGDSPLH
TRBV4-1	TRBJ2-1	few	ASSHPPSGNEQF
TRBV9	TRBJ2-5	-	ASSVRDFQETQY
TRBV30	TRBJ2-3	-	AWSVGRTSGGTDTQY
TRBV27	TRBJ1-1	-	ASSFGVWTEAF
TRBV5-1	TRBJ2-1	-	ASSPGTPSHNEQF
TRBV6-5	TRBJ2-2	-	ASSYSGGSMSGELF
TRBV6-1	TRBJ2-7	-	AIIGAEQY
TRBV6-1	TRBJ1-5	-	ASIGSSSNQPQH
TRBV2	TRBJ2-5	-	ASSEGSPPLY
TRBV30	TRBJ2-5	few	AWSQPGGSRKETQY
TRBV30	TRBJ1-2	-	AWSPTDSRYT
TRBV19	TRBJ1-6	-	ASSPDPVAKRYSPLH
TRBV2	TRBJ2-1	-	ASQFEEGSNEQF
TRBV4-1	TRBJ2-7	-	ASSQLPGSLYEQY
TRBV27	TRBJ2-7	-	ASSLSGSYEQY
TRBV28	TRBJ2-1	-	ASSLGYYPYNEQF
TRBV7-8	TRBJ2-3	-	ASSPARQSSTDTQY
TRBV6-5	TRBJ2-5	-	ASSLKAGGMETQY
TRBV19	TRBJ2-7	-	ASSSPTSGGYEQY